Below are 5 T cell receptor beta chains sequenced from a single sample in a study of blood T cell repertoires in COVID-19. Some clones are missing from TCRdb's copy, which holds only in-frame ones; the method was immunoSEQ multiplex PCR. The repertoire holds roughly 250,000 clones, with approximately 90% as singletons. The specimen sequenced was PBMCs or T cells enriched from blood (not recorded which). These receptors were obtained from a woman between 35 and 50 years old with acute COVID-19.

The V and J genes are TRBV6-6 and TRBJ1-5; TRBD1 matches 10 bases. The length of the CDR3 is 15 residues. Germline V gene data show CDR1 as MNHNY and CDR2 as SVGAGI (reference sequence). The V and J ends lost 4 bases and 5 bases, in that order; junction bases with no gene match: 5. Here the CDR3 reads CASSFRTGGDQPQHF. CDR3 bases: TGTGCCAGCAGTTTTAGGACAGGGGGGGATCAGCCCCAGCATTTT.

This chain connects TRBV7-8 to TRBJ1-4; D not certain. The germline CDR1 and CDR2 sequences are SGHVS and FQNEAQ. The V end lost 3 bases, the J end lost 2 bases, and 13 bases lay between the germline ends. The CDR3 totals 16 residues. The CDR3 is CASSFETAGTNEKLFF. DNA for the CDR3: TGTGCCAGCAGCTTTGAGACCGCGGGGACTAATGAAAAACTGTTTTTT.

The CDR3 region is CSASGLAEGTGELFF. CDR3 sequence (DNA): TGCAGTGCTAGTGGTCTAGCGGAAGGCACCGGGGAGCTGTTTTTT. The chain joins TRBV20-1 to TRBJ2-2; 7 bases line up with TRBD2. CDR3 length: 15 amino acids. J gave up 4 bases and V 3 bases, and 8 bases lay outside the gene matches. Germline CDR1 and CDR2: DFQATT and SNEGSKA (reference sequence).

The V gene is TRBV6-5, the J gene TRBJ2-7; TRBD2 aligns across 8 bases. The CDR3 has 15 residues. Germline-derived CDR1 and CDR2 are MNHEY and SVGAGI. With 7 bases clipped from V and 1 base from J, the junction kept 9 bases outside the gene matches. CDR3 nucleotides: TGTGCCAGCAAAAAGGGCGGGGGGTTGTCCTACGAGCAGTACTTC. This gives the protein CASKKGGGLSYEQYF.

This chain joins TRBV19 and TRBJ1-2, with a weak D call TRBD1 (5 bases). V gave up 2 bases and J gave up 7 bases, with 11 bases separating them. This CDR3 contains 13 residues. CDR1 and CDR2 from the germline V gene are LNHDA and SQIVND (reference sequence). CDR3 DNA: TGTGCCAGTAGTATACGGCAGGGTGGTGGCTACACCTTC. Protein sequence: CASSIRQGGGYTF.